The following is a TCR beta chain sequence with its context. What it recognizes is unknown. It was genomic DNA that served as the template for profiling TCR beta VDJ and CDR3. TCRdb ran MiXCR on the reads and lists one entry per CDR3 protein. The sample has around 180,000 distinct CDR3 sequences; 55% to 70% are singletons. This entry belongs to a study of CD8+CD57+ T cells in acquired aplastic anemia. Study-wide background: Sorted CD4+ plus CD8+ cells gave DNA averaging roughly 3.5 ug. The study obtained roughly 10 million reads on average for CD4+ cells from healthy donors.

Germline CDR1 LNHDA, CDR2 SQIVND (reference sequence). Between the trimmed V and J ends, which lost 0 bases and 8 bases, there was a span of 16 bases. The CDR3 totals 15 residues. Overall study findings and caveats: Patients and controls were not found to differ significantly in CD8+ Simpson's diversity.

The material sequenced was sorted CD4+, CD8+, or CD8+CD57+ T cells (not recorded which) from PBMCs. The source of this sequence is a human donor in good health. V gene TRBV19 combines with J gene TRBJ1-2, with D possibly being TRBD1 (5 bases). CDR3 bases: TGTGCCAGTAGTATAGATTGGCAGGGAGGAGGCGGCTACACCTTC. This codes for CASSIDWQGGGGYTF. Variable domain in full (rest from reference TRBV19 and TRBJ1-2): DGGITQSPKYLFRKEGQNVTLSCEQNLNHDAMYWYRQDPGQGLRLIYYSQIVNDFQKGDIAEGYSVSREKKESFPLTVTSAQKNPTAFYLCASSIDWQGGGGYTFGSGTRLTVV.